This is a list of T cell receptor beta chains from one sample in a study. TCRdb passed the RT-PCR reads through MiXCR, listing each CDR3 protein once. Of about 680,000 distinct CDR3 sequences listed, 11% to 15% are singletons. The specimen was memory CD4+ T cells from blood. These receptors were obtained from a female donor in good health, serving as a healthy control. Both conserved end residues are part of each CDR3.

length: 15
J: TRBJ2-1
V: TRBV7-3
CDR3: CASSLSGTSRNEQFF

length: 15
J: TRBJ1-2
V: TRBV20-1
CDR3: CSASPGQGASYGYTF

length: 17
J: TRBJ1-6
V: TRBV20-1
CDR3: CSARDPTGGVYNSPLHF

length: 16
J: TRBJ1-2
V: TRBV28
CDR3: CASSPGTPQANYGYTF

length: 14
J: TRBJ1-1
V: TRBV29-1
CDR3: CSVHPPGLFTEAFF

length: 12
J: TRBJ2-1
V: TRBV11-2
CDR3: CASSLRGVEQFF

length: 13
J: TRBJ2-2
V: TRBV7-3
CDR3: CASSQHPGAELFF

length: 19
J: TRBJ2-3
V: TRBV5-1
CDR3: CASSSGTAGTSGRYPTQYF

length: 15
J: TRBJ2-1
V: TRBV20-1
CDR3: CSAFVGGHLNSEQFF

length: 17
J: TRBJ2-1
V: TRBV4-3
CDR3: CASSQDPSGQLYNEQFF

length: 15
J: TRBJ1-4
V: TRBV28
CDR3: CASSAGGQENEKLFF

length: 14
J: TRBJ1-4
V: TRBV6-1
CDR3: CASSFQGAREKLFF

length: 13
J: TRBJ1-3
V: TRBV12-3/TRBV12-4
CDR3: CASSLELRNTIYF

length: 15
J: TRBJ1-1
V: TRBV6-5
CDR3: CASSYRGRGNTEAFF

length: 14
J: TRBJ2-1
V: TRBV27
CDR3: CASVRGASYNEQFF

length: 14
J: TRBJ2-7
V: TRBV20-1
CDR3: CSAQMASGSYEQYF

length: 17
J: TRBJ2-7
V: TRBV6-2/TRBV6-3
CDR3: CASTLTSGSVSSYEQYF

length: 15
J: TRBJ1-5
V: TRBV6-2/TRBV6-3
CDR3: CASSYGLTGTQPQHF

length: 14
J: TRBJ2-5
V: TRBV20-1
CDR3: CSAMRPPAQETQYF

length: 14
J: TRBJ2-5
V: TRBV7-9
CDR3: CASSFTGGQETQYF

length: 16
J: TRBJ2-1
V: TRBV6-5
CDR3: CASSYSFGTGGHEQFF

length: 15
J: TRBJ2-2
V: TRBV7-9
CDR3: CASSLGSISAGELFF

length: 11
J: TRBJ2-1
V: TRBV29-1
CDR3: CSVAFYNEQFF

length: 11
J: TRBJ1-2
V: TRBV20-1
CDR3: CSAPSYYGYTF

length: 14
J: TRBJ2-7
V: TRBV6-5
CDR3: CASHIAQGTYEQYF

length: 16
J: TRBJ2-3
V: TRBV18
CDR3: CASSPLRAGVTDTQYF

length: 13
J: TRBJ1-5
V: TRBV10-3
CDR3: CAIGTGVGQPQHF

length: 14
J: TRBJ2-5
V: TRBV30
CDR3: CAWSPPSSGEAQYF

length: 13
J: -
V: TRBV7-2
CDR3: CASSSGVAETQYF

length: 13
J: TRBJ2-1
V: TRBV20-1
CDR3: CSAGTNRYNEQFF

length: 13
J: TRBJ2-1
V: TRBV7-6
CDR3: CASSLGEGGEQLF

length: 13
J: TRBJ2-7
V: TRBV6-2/TRBV6-3
CDR3: CASSGTLLGEQYF

length: 16
J: TRBJ2-3
V: TRBV4-3
CDR3: CASSQDVAGDTDTQYF